This entry lists 8 T cell receptor beta chains sequenced from one sample in a study of beta chain features in type 1 diabetes. Sequencing targeted expressed TCRB transcripts, as all isolated RNA had been reverse transcribed. Produced via immunoSEQ multiplex PCR; TCRdb's table is partial and in-frame only. The table includes about 350,000 clones, roughly a fifth detected once. Input material: naive CD4+ T cells from blood. These receptors were obtained from a woman between 18 and 30 years old in good health.

This clone was picked up a small number of times. This chain uses TRBV14 with TRBJ2-1; 14 bases are shared with TRBD2. Trimming at V came to 1 base and at J to 7 bases, leaving 9 bases not matched to a gene. This CDR3 is built from 18 residues. Looked up from germline, CDR1 is SGHDN and CDR2 is FVKESK. CDR3 amino acids: CASSQARLAGGPRNEQFF. The CDR3 DNA follows: TGTGCCAGCAGCCAAGCCAGACTAGCGGGAGGGCCTCGGAATGAGCAGTTCTTC.

This clone came up a few times. The chain carries TRBV5-1 and TRBJ2-1, with TRBD2 matching 10 bases. Looked up from germline, CDR1 is SGHRS and CDR2 is YFSETQ. J was trimmed by 3 bases and V by 4 bases; bases with no gene match: 22. The CDR3 runs to 21 residues. In DNA form, the CDR3 reads TGCGCCAGCAGCCCGGATGGGGGAAGGCGACCCACTAGCGGGGTCTACAATGAGCAGTTCTTC. Translated: CASSPDGGRRPTSGVYNEQFF.

This clone was picked up a small number of times. The CDR3: CAWSYHRGPSDTQYF. CDR3 DNA sequence: TGTGCCTGGAGTTACCACAGGGGGCCGTCAGATACGCAGTATTTT. This rearrangement joins TRBV30 to TRBJ2-3; 9 bases map to TRBD1. Germline-derived CDR1 and CDR2 are GTSNPN and SVGIG (reference sequence). J gave up 4 bases and V 2 bases, and 7 bases lay outside the gene matches. This CDR3 is 15 amino acids long.

The rearrangement links TRBV7-2 to TRBJ2-1; 13 bases line up with TRBD2. The length of the CDR3 is 14 residues. Germline CDR1 reads SGHTA; CDR2 reads FQGNSA. J was trimmed by 10 bases and V by 4 bases; bases with no gene match: 4. In DNA, the CDR3 is TGTGCCAGCAGCTCCGGGACTAGCGGGGCCGAGCAGTTCTTC. Translating gives CASSSGTSGAEQFF. Supplemented by reference TRBV7-2 and TRBJ2-1, the full variable domain reads GAGVSQSPSNKVTEKGKDVELRCDPISGHTALYWYRQSLGQGLEFLIYFQGNSAPDKSGLPSDRFSAERTGGSVSTLTIQRTQQEDSAVYLCASSSGTSGAEQFFGPGTRLTVL.

The chain is built from TRBV5-1 and TRBJ2-2; 11 bases line up with TRBD2. The CDR3 runs to 15 residues. V lost 1 base, J lost 5 bases, and 1 base stayed unmatched. Germline V CDR1 and CDR2: SGHRS, YFSETQ. The CDR3 region is CASSLRTSGTGELFF. The CDR3 coding sequence is TGCGCCAGCAGCTTGCGGACTAGCGGGACCGGGGAGCTGTTTTTT.

The chain recombines TRBV20-1 with TRBJ2-7; D possibly corresponds to TRBD2 (5 bases). CDR3 length: 11 amino acids. V was clipped by 6 bases and J by 0 bases, with 6 bases between them. CDR1 and CDR2 from the germline V gene are DFQATT and SNEGSKA (reference sequence). DNA of the CDR3: TGCAGTGCCGAGGGCTCCTACGAGCAGTACTTC. Translated: CSAEGSYEQYF.

The chain joins TRBV30 to TRBJ2-3, with 11 bases lining up with TRBD2. This CDR3 region has 15 residues. CDR1 GTSNPN and CDR2 SVGIG come from the germline V gene (reference sequence). With V trimmed by 0 bases and J by 7 bases, 6 bases remained unmatched. The CDR3 loop is CAWSVLAGGGYTQYF. CDR3 bases: TGTGCCTGGAGTGTGCTAGCGGGAGGAGGTTATACGCAGTATTTT.

This clone was found a few times. The chain uses TRBV7-2 and TRBJ1-2, with D uncertain. The CDR3 is 13 residues long. Trimming left V 0 bases short and J 8 bases short, with 10 bases between. CDR1 is SGHTA, CDR2 FQGNSA, per germline. The CDR3 sequence is CASSLATGNGYTF. The CDR3 bases are TGTGCCAGCAGCTTAGCTACGGGAAACGGCTACACCTTC.